Below are 9 T cell receptor beta chains sequenced from a single sample in a study of a mutant IDH1 vaccine in newly diagnosed glioma. The sample's time point: baseline, week 1 (first vaccination visit). This sample's treatment: pre-vaccination baseline after standard-of-care therapy. TCRdb's table, derived via immunoSEQ multiplex PCR, lists solely in-frame clones and lacks some. Among 80,000 to 100,000 clones listed, over 75% were seen once. Source: PBMCs, taken from a glioma patient treated with radiotherapy, temozolomide or both. The receptors derive from a man aged 40-49 years with glioma. Some clones in this sample may be carry-over from other donors' samples.

The gene calls are TRBV2 and TRBJ2-5; the D gene is possibly TRBD1 (7 bases). CDR1 is SNHLY and CDR2 is FYNNEI in the germline V gene. Trimming cost V 5 bases and J 4 bases, with 17 bases left between them. This CDR3 is 15 amino acids long. The CDR3 DNA reads as TGTGCCAGCAGTTCGGAACAGGGGCGGGGAGAGACCCAGTACTTC. Translated, it gives CASSSEQGRGETQYF.

V is TRBV10-3 and J is TRBJ1-2, with unresolved D. V lost 11 bases and J 6 bases, leaving 7 bases between the germline ends. CDR1 is ENHRY and CDR2 is SYGVKD in the germline V gene. This CDR3 has 9 amino acids. This CDR3 reads CAPGNGYTF. The CDR3 nucleotides read TGTGCCCCCGGTAATGGCTACACCTTC.

The chain joins TRBV5-4 to TRBJ2-5, with D tentatively TRBD1 or TRBD2 (5 bases each). Trimming pared 0 bases from V and 6 bases from J, leaving 12 bases between. Germline CDR1 reads SGHNT; CDR2 reads YYREEE (reference sequence). The CDR3 consists of 14 residues. The CDR3 nucleotides read TGTGCCAGCAGCTTGGCGGTGGGGGAGAAGACCCAGTACTTC. Translated, it gives CASSLAVGEKTQYF.

The V and J genes are TRBV5-1 and TRBJ2-3; 11 bases match TRBD2. This CDR3 has 17 amino acids. Germline lookup yields CDR1 SGHRS and CDR2 YFSETQ. After removal of 1 base from V and 5 bases from J, the junction contained 9 bases not matched to a gene. The chain's CDR3 is CASSLLGLAGGGDTQYF. The CDR3 nucleotides read TGCGCCAGCAGCTTGTTGGGTCTAGCGGGGGGCGGAGATACGCAGTATTTT.

The chain couples TRBV2 to TRBJ1-4; D unresolved. This CDR3 spans 16 amino acids. V was pared by 5 bases and J by 2 bases, with 15 bases between. The germline gives CDR1 SNHLY, CDR2 FYNNEI. The CDR3 nucleotides are TGTGCCAGCAGTCCCGGCAAGGTCGGGACTAATGAAAAACTGTTTTTT. Protein: CASSPGKVGTNEKLFF.

The table lists this clone with a few counts. The V gene is TRBV18, the J gene TRBJ2-1; 7 bases fit TRBD2. The junction had 2 bases not matched to a gene; V was cut back by 3 bases and J by 0 bases. The CDR3 consists of 15 residues. CDR1 and CDR2 from the germline V gene are KGHSH and LQKENI. Here the CDR3 DNA reads TGTGCCAGCTCACCCGGGGGGAGCTCCTACAATGAGCAGTTCTTC. It translates to CASSPGGSSYNEQFF.

This clone was recorded a few times. V usage is TRBV6-5 and J usage is TRBJ2-5; D unclear. In germline, CDR1 is MNHEY, CDR2 SVGAGI. The CDR3 contains 14 residues. V shed 3 bases and J shed 2 bases, with 10 bases lying between them. The CDR3 sequence is CASSYYEGQETQYF. CDR3 DNA sequence: TGTGCCAGCAGTTATTACGAAGGGCAAGAGACCCAGTACTTC.

This clone was counted a few times. The J gene is TRBJ1-5, the V gene TRBV15; D unclear. This CDR3 spans 16 amino acids. The ends were cut back, 0 bases at V and 5 bases at J, with 14 bases in the middle. Per the germline V gene, CDR1 is LNHNV and CDR2 is YYDKDF (reference sequence). CDR3 loop: CATSRDLPRKHQPQHF. The DNA of the CDR3 is TGTGCCACCAGCAGAGATCTCCCCAGGAAGCATCAGCCCCAGCATTTT.

The chain uses TRBV7-6 and TRBJ2-3; D is ambiguous. Trimming took off 3 bases at V and 7 bases at J, with 14 bases between the two ends. The germline gives CDR1 SGHVS, CDR2 FNYEAQ. This CDR3 is 14 amino acids long. CDR3 protein: CASSLGQLMHTQYF. In DNA, the CDR3 is TGTGCCAGCAGCTTGGGCCAGTTAATGCATACGCAGTATTTT.